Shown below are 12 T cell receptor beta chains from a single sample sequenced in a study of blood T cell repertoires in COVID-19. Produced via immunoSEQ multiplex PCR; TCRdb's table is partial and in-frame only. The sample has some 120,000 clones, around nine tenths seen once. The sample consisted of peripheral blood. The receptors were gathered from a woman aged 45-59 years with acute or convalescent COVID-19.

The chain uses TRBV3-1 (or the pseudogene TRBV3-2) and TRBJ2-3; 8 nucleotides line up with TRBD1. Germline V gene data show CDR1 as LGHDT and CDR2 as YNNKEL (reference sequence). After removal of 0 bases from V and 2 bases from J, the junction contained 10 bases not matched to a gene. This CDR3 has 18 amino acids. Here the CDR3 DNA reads TGTGCCAGCAGCCAAGAAGAACTAGACAGGGGATCCACAGATACGCAGTATTTT. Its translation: CASSQEELDRGSTDTQYF.

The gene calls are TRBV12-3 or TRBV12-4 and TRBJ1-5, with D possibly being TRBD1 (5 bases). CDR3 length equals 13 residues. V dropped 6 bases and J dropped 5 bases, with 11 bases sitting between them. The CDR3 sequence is CASRYDSYQPQHF. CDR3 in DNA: TGTGCCAGCAGGTATGACAGCTATCAGCCCCAGCATTTT.

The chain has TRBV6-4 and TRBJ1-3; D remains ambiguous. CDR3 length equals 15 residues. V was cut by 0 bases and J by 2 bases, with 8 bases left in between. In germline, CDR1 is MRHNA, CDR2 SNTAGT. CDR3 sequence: CASSDSRLTGNTIYF. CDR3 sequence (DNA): TGTGCCAGCAGTGACTCGAGGCTAACTGGAAACACCATATATTTT.

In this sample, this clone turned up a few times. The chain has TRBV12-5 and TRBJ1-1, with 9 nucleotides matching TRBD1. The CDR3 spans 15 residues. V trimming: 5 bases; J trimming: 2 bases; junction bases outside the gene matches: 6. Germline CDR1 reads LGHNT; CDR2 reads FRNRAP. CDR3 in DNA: TGTGCTAGTGGTCTCCGGGACAGGGACAACACTGAAGCTTTCTTT. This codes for CASGLRDRDNTEAFF.

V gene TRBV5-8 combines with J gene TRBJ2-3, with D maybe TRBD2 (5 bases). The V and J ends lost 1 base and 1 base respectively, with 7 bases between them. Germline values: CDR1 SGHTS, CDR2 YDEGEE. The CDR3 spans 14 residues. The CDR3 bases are TGTGCCAGCAGCTTGATGGGAGGCACAGATACGCAGTATTTT. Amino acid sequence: CASSLMGGTDTQYF.

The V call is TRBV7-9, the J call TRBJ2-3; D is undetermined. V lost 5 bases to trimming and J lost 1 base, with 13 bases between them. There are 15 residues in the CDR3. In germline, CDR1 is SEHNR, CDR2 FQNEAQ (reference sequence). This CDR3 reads CASSIGAARTDTQYF. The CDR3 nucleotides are TGTGCCAGCAGCATAGGAGCCGCGCGCACAGATACGCAGTATTTT. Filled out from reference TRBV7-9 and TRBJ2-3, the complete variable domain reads DTGVSQNPRHKITKRGQNVTFRCDPISEHNRLYWYRQTLGQGPEFLTYFQNEAQLEKSRLLSDRFSAERPKGSFSTLEIQRTEQGDSAMYLCASSIGAARTDTQYFGPGTRLTVL.

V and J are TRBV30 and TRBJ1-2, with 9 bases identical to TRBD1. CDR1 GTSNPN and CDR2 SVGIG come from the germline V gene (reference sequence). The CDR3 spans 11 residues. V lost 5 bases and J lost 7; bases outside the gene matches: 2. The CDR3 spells CAWDRGIGYTF. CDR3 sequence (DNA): TGTGCCTGGGACAGGGGGATTGGCTACACCTTC. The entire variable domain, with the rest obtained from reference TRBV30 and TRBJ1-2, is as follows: SQTIHQWPATLVQPVGSPLSLECTVEGTSNPNLYWYRQAAGRGLQLLFYSVGIGQISSEVPQNLSASRPQDRQFILSSKKLLLSDSGFYLCAWDRGIGYTFGSGTRLTVV.

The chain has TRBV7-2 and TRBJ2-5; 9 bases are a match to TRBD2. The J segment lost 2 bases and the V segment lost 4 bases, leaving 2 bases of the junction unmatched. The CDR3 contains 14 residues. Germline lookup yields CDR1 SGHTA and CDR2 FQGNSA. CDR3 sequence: CASSWTSAQETQYF. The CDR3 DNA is TGTGCCAGCAGCTGGACTAGCGCTCAAGAGACCCAGTACTTC.

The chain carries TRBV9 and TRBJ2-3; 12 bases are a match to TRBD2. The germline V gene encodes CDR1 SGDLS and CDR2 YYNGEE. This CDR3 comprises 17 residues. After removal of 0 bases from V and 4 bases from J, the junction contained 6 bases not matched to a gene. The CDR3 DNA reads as TGTGCCAGCAGCGTAGGTTTGCTAGCGGGAGGGCCAGATACGCAGTATTTT. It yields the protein CASSVGLLAGGPDTQYF.

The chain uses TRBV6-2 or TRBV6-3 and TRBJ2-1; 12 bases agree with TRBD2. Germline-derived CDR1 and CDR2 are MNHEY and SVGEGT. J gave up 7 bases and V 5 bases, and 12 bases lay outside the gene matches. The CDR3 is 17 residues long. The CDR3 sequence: CASSLRLAGEFGNEQFF. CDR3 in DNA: TGTGCCAGCAGTCTTCGACTAGCGGGAGAATTCGGAAATGAGCAGTTCTTC.

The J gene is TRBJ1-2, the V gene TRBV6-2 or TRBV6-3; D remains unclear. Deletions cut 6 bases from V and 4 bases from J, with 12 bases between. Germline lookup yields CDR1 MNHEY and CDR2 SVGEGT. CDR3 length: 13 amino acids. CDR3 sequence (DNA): TGTGCCAGCAGCCGCTTCGGTGGCTATGGCTACACCTTC. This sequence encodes CASSRFGGYGYTF.

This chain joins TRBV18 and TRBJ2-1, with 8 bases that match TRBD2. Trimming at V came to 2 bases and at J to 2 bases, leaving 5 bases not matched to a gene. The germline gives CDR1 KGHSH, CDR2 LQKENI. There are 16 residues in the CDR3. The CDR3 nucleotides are TGTGCCAGCTCACCAAGGGCTAGCGGGCCCTACAATGAGCAGTTCTTC. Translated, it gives CASSPRASGPYNEQFF.